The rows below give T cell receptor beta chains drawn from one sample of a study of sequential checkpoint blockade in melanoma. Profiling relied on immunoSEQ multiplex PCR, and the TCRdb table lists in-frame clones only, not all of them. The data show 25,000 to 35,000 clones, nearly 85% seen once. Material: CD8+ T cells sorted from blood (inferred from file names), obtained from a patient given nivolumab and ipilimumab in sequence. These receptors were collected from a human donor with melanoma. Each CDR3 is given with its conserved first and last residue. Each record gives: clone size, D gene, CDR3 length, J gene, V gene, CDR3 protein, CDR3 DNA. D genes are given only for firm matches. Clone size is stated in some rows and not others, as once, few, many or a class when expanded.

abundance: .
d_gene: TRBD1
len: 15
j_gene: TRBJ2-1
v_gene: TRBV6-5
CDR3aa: CASSAGGPSYNEQFF
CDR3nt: TGTGCCAGCAGCGCAGGGGGCCCCTCCTACAATGAGCAGTTCTTC

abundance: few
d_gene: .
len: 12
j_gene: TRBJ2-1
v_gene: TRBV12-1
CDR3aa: CASSLRRNEQFF
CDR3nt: TGTGCCAGCAGCTTGAGGAGGAATGAGCAGTTCTTC

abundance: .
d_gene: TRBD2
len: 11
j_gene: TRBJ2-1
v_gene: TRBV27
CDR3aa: CASSPGTKQFF
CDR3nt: TGTGCCAGCAGCCCCGGGACTAAGCAGTTCTTC

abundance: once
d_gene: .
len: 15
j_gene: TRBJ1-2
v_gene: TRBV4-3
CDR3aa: CASSQVTEVRRGYTF
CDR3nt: TGCGCCAGCAGCCAAGTAACGGAGGTGAGACGAGGCTACACCTTC

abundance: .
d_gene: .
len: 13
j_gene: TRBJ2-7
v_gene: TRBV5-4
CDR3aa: CASSLGGFNEQYF
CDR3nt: TGTGCCAGCAGCTTGGGCGGTTTTAACGAGCAGTACTTC

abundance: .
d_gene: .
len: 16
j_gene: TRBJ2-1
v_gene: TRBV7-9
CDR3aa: CASSLEVLVGDNEQFF
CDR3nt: TGTGCCAGCAGCTTAGAGGTACTAGTCGGGGACAATGAGCAGTTCTTC

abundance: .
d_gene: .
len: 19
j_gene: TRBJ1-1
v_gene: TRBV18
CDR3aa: CASSLLHIVWEGPNTEAFF
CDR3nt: TGTGCCAGCTCACTCCTCCATATAGTGTGGGAGGGGCCCAACACTGAAGCTTTCTTT

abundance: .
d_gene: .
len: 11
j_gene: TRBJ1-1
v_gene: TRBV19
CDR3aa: CASSYSQEAFF
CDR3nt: TGTGCCAGTAGTTACAGTCAAGAAGCTTTCTTT

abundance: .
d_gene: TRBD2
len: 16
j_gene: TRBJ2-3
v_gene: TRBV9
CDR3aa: CASSVASGGITDTQYF
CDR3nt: TGTGCCAGCAGCGTAGCCTCGGGGGGGATCACAGATACGCAGTATTTT

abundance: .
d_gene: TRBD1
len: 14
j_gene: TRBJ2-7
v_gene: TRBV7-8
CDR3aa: CASSQPGTAYEQYF
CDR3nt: TGTGCCAGCAGCCAGCCCGGGACAGCCTACGAGCAGTACTTC

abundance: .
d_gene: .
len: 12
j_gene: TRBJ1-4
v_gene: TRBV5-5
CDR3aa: CASSSVNEKLFF
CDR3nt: TGTGCCAGCAGCTCGGTTAACGAAAAACTGTTTTTT

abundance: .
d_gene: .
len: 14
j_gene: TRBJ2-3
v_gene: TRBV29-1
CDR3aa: CSVSGRDLTDTQYF
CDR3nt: TGCAGCGTTTCCGGGAGAGACCTCACAGATACGCAGTATTTT

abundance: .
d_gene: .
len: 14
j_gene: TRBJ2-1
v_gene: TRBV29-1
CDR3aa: CSAIGGVGSNEQFF
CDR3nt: TGCAGCGCCATAGGCGGGGTCGGTTCCAATGAGCAGTTCTTC

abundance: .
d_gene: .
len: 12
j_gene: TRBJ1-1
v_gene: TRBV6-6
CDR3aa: CASSLRDIEAFF
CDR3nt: TGTGCCAGCAGCCTCCGGGACATTGAAGCTTTCTTT

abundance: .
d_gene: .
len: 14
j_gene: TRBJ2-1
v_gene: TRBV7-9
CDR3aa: CASSLSQLRNEQFF
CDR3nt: TGTGCCAGCAGCTTGAGCCAACTGAGGAATGAGCAGTTCTTC

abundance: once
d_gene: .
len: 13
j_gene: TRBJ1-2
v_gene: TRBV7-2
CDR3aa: CASSLDRARGYTF
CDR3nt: TGTGCCAGCAGCTTAGACAGGGCCAGAGGCTACACCTTC

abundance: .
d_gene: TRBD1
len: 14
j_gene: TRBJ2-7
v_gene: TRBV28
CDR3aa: CASSQGGQSYEQYF
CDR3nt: TGTGCCAGCAGCCAAGGGGGCCAAAGCTACGAGCAGTACTTC

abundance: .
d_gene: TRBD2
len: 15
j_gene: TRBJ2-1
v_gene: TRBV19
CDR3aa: CASSRAGGSYNEQFF
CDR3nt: TGTGCCAGTTCGCGGGCGGGGGGTTCCTACAATGAGCAGTTCTTC

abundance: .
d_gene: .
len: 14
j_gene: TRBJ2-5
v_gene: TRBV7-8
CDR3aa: CASSHSAGRETQYF
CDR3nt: TGTGCCAGCAGCCACTCCGCGGGACGAGAGACCCAGTACTTC

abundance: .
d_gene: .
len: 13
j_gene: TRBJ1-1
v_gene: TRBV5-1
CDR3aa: CASSPQGLPEAFF
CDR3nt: TGCGCCAGCAGCCCACAGGGATTGCCTGAAGCTTTCTTT

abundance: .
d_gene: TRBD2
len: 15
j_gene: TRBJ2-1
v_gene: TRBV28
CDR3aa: CASSLLAGRPNEQFF
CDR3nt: TGTGCCAGCAGTTTATTAGCGGGAAGGCCTAATGAGCAGTTCTTC

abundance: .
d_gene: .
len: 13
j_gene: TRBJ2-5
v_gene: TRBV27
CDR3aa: CASSEWAEETQYF
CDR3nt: TGTGCCAGCAGTGAATGGGCAGAAGAGACCCAGTACTTC

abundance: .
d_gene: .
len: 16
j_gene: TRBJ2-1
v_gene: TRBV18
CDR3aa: CASSLIGEFLGDEQFF
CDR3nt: TGTGCCAGCTCACTCATCGGGGAATTCCTCGGGGATGAGCAGTTCTTC

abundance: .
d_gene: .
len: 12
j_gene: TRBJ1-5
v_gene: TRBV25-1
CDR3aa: CASSDRGQPQHF
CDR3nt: TGTGCCAGCAGTGATAGAGGTCAGCCCCAGCATTTT

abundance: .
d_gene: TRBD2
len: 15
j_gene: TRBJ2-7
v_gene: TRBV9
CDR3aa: CASSVDGTSGYEQYF
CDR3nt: TGTGCCAGCAGCGTAGATGGGACTAGCGGCTACGAGCAGTACTTC

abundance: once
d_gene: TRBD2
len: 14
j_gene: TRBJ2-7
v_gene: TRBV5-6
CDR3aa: CASSYGTSKHEQYF
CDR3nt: TGTGCCAGCAGCTACGGGACTAGTAAGCACGAGCAGTACTTC

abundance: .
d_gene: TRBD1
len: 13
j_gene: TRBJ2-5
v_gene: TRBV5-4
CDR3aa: CASRDRGPETQYF
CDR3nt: TGTGCCAGCAGGGACAGGGGACCAGAGACCCAGTACTTC

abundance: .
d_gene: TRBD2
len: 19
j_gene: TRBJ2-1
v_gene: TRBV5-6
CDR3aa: CASSLRKAGLAGGGNEQFF
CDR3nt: TGTGCCAGCAGCTTGAGGAAGGCGGGACTAGCGGGGGGGGGCAATGAGCAGTTCTTC

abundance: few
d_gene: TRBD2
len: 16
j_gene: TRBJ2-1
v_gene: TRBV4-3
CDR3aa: CASSQEAGEAYNEQFF
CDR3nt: TGCGCCAGCAGCCAAGAAGCGGGGGAAGCCTACAATGAGCAGTTCTTC

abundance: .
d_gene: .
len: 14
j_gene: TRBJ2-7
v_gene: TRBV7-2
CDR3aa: CASSPGMVAYEQYF
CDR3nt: TGTGCCAGCAGTCCCGGGATGGTTGCCTACGAGCAGTACTTC

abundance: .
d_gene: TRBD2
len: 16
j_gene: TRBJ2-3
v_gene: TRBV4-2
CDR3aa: CASSQDGAGDTDTQYF
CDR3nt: TGTGCCAGCAGCCAAGATGGAGCGGGAGACACAGATACGCAGTATTTT

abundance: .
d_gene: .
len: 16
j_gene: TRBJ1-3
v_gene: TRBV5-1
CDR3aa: CASSTGVSSSGNTIYF
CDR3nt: TGCGCCAGCAGCACGGGGGTCAGTAGCTCTGGAAACACCATATATTTT

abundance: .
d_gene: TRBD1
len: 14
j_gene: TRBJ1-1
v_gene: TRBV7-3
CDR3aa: CASSSQGGNTEAFF
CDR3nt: TGTGCCAGCAGCTCACAGGGGGGGAACACTGAAGCTTTCTTT

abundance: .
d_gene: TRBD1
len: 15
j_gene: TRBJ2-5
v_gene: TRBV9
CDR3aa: CASSGGQGVQETQYF
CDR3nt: TGTGCCAGCAGCGGGGGACAGGGCGTTCAAGAGACCCAGTACTTC

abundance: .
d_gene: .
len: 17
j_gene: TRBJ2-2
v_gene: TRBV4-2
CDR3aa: CASSPRNAGANTGELFF
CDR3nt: TGTGCCAGCAGCCCCCGGAACGCAGGGGCGAACACCGGGGAGCTGTTTTTT

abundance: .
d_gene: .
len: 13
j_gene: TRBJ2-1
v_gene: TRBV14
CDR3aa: CASSQVTRNEQFF
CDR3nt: TGTGCCAGCAGCCAGGTTACTAGGAATGAGCAGTTCTTC

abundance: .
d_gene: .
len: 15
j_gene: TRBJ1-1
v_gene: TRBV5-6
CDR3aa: CASSLVRQVNTEAFF
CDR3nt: TGTGCCAGCAGCTTGGTGAGACAGGTGAACACTGAAGCTTTCTTT

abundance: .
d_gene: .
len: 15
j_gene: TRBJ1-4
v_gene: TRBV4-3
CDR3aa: CASSQDTGTNEKLFF
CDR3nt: TGCGCCAGCAGCCAAGATACAGGGACTAATGAAAAACTGTTTTTT

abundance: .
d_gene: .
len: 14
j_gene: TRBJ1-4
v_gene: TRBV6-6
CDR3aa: CASSRSTTNEKLFF
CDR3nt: TGTGCCAGCAGTCGGAGCACAACTAATGAAAAACTGTTTTTT

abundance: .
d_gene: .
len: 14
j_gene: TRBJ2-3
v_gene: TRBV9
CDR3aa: CASSVVLVSDTQYF
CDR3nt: TGTGCCAGCAGCGTAGTGTTGGTGAGCGATACGCAGTATTTT

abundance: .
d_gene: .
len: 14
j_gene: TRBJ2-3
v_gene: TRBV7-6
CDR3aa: CASSPSGAPDTQYF
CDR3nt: TGTGCCAGCAGCCCCTCGGGAGCCCCAGATACGCAGTATTTT

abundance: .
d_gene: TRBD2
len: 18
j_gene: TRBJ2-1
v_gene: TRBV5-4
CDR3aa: CASSLGFGAGGPYNEQFF
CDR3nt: TGTGCCAGCAGCCTGGGGTTCGGAGCGGGAGGGCCATACAATGAGCAGTTCTTC

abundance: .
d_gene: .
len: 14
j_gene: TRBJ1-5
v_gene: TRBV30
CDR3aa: CAWSETGHNQPQHF
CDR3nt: TGTGCCTGGAGTGAAACAGGCCACAATCAGCCCCAGCATTTT